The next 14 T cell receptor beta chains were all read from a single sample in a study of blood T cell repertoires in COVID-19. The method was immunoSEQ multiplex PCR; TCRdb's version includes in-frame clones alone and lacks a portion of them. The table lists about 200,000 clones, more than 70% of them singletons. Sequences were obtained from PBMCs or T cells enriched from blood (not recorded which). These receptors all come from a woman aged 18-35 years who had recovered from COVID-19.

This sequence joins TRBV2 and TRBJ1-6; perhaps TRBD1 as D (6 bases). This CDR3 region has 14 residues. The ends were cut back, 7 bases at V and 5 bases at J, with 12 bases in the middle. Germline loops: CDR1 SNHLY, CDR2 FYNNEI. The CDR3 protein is CASKYWTDNSPLHF. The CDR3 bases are TGTGCCAGCAAGTACTGGACAGATAATTCACCCCTCCACTTT.

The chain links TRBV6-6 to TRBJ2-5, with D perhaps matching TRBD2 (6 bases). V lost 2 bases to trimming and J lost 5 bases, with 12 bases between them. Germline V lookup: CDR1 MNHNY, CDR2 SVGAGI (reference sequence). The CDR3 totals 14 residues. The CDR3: CASSYELAGETQYF. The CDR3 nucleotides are TGTGCCAGCAGTTACGAGTTGGCGGGGGAGACCCAGTACTTC.

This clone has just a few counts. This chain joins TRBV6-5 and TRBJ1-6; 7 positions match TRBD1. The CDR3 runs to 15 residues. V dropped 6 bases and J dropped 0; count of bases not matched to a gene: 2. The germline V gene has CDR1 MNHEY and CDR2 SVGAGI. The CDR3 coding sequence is TGTGCCAGCAGCGACAGGGTCTCCTATAATTCACCCCTCCACTTT. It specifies CASSDRVSYNSPLHF.

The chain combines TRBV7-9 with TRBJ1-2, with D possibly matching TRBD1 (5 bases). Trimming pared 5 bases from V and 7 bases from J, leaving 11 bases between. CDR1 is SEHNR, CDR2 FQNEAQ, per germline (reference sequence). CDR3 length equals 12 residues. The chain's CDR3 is CASSPRGGGYTF. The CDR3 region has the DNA TGTGCCAGCAGCCCCCGGGGGGGTGGCTACACCTTC. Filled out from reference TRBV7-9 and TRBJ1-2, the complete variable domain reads DTGVSQNPRHKITKRGQNVTFRCDPISEHNRLYWYRQTLGQGPEFLTYFQNEAQLEKSRLLSDRFSAERPKGSFSTLEIQRTEQGDSAMYLCASSPRGGGYTFGSGTRLTVV.

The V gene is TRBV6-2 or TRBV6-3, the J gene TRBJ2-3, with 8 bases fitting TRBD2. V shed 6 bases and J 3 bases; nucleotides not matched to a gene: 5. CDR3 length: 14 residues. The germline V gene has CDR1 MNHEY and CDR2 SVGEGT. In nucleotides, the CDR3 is TGTGCCAGCAGCGGGGGGGCCGCAACAGATACGCAGTATTTT. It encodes CASSGGAATDTQYF.

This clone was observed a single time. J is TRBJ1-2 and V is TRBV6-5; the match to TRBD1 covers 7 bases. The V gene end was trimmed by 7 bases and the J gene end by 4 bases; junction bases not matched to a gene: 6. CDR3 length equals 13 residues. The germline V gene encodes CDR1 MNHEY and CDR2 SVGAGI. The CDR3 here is CASTRDRAYGYTF. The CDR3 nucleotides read TGTGCCAGCACCCGCGACAGGGCCTATGGCTACACCTTC.

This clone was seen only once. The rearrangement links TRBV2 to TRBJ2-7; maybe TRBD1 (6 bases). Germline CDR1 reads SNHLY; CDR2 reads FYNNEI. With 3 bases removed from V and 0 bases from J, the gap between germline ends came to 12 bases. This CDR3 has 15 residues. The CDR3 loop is CASSDSGQSSYEQYF. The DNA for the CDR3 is TGTGCCAGCAGTGACTCCGGACAGAGCTCCTACGAGCAGTACTTC.

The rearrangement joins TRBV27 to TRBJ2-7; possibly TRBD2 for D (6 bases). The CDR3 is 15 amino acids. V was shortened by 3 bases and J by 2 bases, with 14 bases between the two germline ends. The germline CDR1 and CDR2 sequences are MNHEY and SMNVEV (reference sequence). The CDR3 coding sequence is TGTGCCAGCAGTTTCCGGACGGAGGGTGCCTACGAGCAGTACTTC. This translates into CASSFRTEGAYEQYF.

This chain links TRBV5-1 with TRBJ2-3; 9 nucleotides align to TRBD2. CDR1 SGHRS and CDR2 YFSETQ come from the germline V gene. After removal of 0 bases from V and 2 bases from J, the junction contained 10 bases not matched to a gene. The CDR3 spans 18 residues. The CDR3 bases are TGCGCCAGCAGCTTGGCCTTGACTAGCGGCGAACCCACAGATACGCAGTATTTT. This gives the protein CASSLALTSGEPTDTQYF.

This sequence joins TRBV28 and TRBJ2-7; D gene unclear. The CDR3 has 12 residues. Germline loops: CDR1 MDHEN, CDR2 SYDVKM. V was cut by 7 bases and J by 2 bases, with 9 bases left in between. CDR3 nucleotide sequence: TGTGCCAGCACCGACACCACCTACGAGCAGTACTTC. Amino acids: CASTDTTYEQYF.

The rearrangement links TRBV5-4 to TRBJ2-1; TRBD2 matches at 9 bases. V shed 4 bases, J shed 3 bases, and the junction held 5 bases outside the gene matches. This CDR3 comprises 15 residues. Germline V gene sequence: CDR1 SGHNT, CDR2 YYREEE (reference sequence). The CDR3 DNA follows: TGTGCCAGCAGCCTGCAGCGGGGGGACTACAATGAGCAGTTCTTC. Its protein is CASSLQRGDYNEQFF.

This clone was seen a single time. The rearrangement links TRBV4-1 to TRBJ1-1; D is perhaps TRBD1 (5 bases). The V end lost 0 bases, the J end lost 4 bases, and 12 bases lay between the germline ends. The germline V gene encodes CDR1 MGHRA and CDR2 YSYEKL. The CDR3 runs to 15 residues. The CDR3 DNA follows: TGCGCCAGCAGCCAAGATCCGGCCAGGGCCACTGAAGCTTTCTTT. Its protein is CASSQDPARATEAFF.

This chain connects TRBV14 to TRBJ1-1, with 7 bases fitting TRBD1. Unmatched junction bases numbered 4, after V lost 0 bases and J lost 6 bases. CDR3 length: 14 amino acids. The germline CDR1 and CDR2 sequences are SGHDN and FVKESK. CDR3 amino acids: CASSQERGLAEAFF. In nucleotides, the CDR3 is TGTGCCAGCAGCCAAGAAAGGGGGCTGGCTGAAGCTTTCTTT.

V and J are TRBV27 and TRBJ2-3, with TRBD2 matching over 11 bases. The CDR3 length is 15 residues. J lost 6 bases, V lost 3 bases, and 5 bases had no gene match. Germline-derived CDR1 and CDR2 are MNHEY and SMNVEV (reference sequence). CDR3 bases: TGTGCCAGCAGTTTTAGCGGGACTAGCGGTGATACGCAGTATTTT. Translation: CASSFSGTSGDTQYF.